The clone carrying this T cell receptor beta chain was seen only a few times. This specimen belongs to a study of PD-1 blockade in classical Hodgkin lymphoma. Autologous stem cell transplantation was followed by relapse in every patient, and brentuximab vedotin exposure varied. Trimming pared 0 bases from V and 4 bases from J, leaving 15 bases between. The length of the CDR3 is 16 residues. CDR1 is MNHEY and CDR2 is SVGAGI in the germline V gene. Measured with immunoSEQ multiplex PCR; TCRdb has only the in-frame clones, and not every one. Of about 150,000 clones listed, approximately 81% are singletons.

The rearrangement joins TRBV6-5 to TRBJ1-2; no clear D. The material sequenced was peripheral blood mononuclear cells (PBMCs), taken before the second cycle of nivolumab. The clonotype originates from a human donor with classical Hodgkin lymphoma. CDR3 nucleotides: TGTGCCAGCAGTTACTCGATGCTGACTGATTTCTATGGCTACACCTTC. Translation: CASSYSMLTDFYGYTF.